The present T cell receptor (beta chain) was sequenced within a study of blood T cell repertoires in COVID-19. Data came from immunoSEQ multiplex PCR; TCRdb stores just in-frame clones and leaves some out. The table lists about 220,000 clones, around 87% of them singletons. Germline CDR1 reads GTSNPN; CDR2 reads SVGIG (reference sequence). This CDR3 region has 17 residues. Trimming took off 0 bases at V and 5 bases at J, with 20 bases between the two ends. This chain connects TRBV30 to TRBJ1-5, with D possibly matching TRBD1 (6 bases). The sequence was obtained from a man in his thirties or forties who had been exposed to COVID-19. Sequencing was performed on PBMCs or T cells enriched from blood (not recorded which). The DNA of the CDR3 is TGTGCCTGGAGTGTACGGCGGGGGGGCTTTGGCGATCAGCCCCAGCATTTT. Translated: CAWSVRRGGFGDQPQHF.